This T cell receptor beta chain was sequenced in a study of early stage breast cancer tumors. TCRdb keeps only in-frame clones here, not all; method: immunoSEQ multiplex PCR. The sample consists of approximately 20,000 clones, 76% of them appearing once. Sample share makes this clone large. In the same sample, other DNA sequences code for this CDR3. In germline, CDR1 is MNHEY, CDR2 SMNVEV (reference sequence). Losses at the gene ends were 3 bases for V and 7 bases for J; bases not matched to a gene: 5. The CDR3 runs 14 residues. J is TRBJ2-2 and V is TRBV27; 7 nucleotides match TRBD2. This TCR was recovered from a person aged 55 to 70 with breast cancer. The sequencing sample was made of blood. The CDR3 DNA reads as TGTGCCAGCAGTTTTGGGGGGGAGGGCGGGGAGCTGTTTTTT. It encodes CASSFGGEGGELFF.